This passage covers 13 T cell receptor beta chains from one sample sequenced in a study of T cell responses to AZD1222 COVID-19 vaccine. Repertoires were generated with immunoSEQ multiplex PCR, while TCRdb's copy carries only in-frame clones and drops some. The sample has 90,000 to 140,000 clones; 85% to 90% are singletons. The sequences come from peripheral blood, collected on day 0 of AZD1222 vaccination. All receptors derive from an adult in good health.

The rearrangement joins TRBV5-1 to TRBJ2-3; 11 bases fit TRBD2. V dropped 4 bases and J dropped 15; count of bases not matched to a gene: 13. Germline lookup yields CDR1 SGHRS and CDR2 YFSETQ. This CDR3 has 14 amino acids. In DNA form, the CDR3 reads TGCGCCAGCAGCCTGGAGGCTAGCGGGAGGTCCCCCTATTTT. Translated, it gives CASSLEASGRSPYF.

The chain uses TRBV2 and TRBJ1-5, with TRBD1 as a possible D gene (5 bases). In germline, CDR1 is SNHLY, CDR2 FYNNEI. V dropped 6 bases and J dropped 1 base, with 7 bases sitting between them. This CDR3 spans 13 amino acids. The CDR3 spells CASRQDSNQPQHF. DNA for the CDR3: TGTGCCAGCAGACAGGACAGCAATCAGCCCCAGCATTTT. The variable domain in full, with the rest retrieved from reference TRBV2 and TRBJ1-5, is EPEVTQTPSHQVTQMGQEVILRCVPISNHLYFYWYRQILGQKVEFLVSFYNNEISEKSEIFDDQFSVERPDGSNFTLKIRSTKLEDSAMYFCASRQDSNQPQHFGDGTRLSIL.

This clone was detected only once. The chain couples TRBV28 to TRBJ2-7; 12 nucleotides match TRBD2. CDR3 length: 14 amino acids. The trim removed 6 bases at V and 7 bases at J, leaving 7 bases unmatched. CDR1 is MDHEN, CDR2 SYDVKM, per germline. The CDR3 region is CASSRLAGVWEQYF. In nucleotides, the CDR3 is TGTGCCAGCAGCCGACTAGCGGGAGTGTGGGAGCAGTACTTC.

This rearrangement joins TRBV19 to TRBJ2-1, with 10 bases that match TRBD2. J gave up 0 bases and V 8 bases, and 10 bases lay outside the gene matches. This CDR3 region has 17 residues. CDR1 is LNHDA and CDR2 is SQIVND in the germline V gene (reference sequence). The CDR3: CASRTPAGGPSYNEQFF. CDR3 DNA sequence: TGTGCCAGTCGAACCCCAGCGGGGGGGCCCTCCTACAATGAGCAGTTCTTC.

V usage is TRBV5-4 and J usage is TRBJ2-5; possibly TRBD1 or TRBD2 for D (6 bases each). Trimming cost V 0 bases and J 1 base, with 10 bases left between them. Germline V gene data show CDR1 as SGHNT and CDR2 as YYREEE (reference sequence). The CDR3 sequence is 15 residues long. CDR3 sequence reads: CASSLEGGGQETQYF. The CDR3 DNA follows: TGTGCCAGCAGCTTGGAGGGGGGTGGCCAAGAGACCCAGTACTTC.

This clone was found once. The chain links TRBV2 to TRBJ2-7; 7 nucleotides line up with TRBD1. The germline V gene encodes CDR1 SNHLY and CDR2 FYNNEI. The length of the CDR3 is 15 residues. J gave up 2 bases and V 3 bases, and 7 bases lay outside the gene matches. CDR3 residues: CASSESGGSPYEQYF. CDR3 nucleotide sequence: TGTGCCAGCAGTGAGTCAGGGGGTTCCCCCTACGAGCAGTACTTC.

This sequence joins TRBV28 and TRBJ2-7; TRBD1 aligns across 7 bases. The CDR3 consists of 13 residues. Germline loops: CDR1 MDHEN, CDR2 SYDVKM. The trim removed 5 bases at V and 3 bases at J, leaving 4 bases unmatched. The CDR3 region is CASSEGQVYEQYF. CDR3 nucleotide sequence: TGTGCCAGCAGTGAAGGACAGGTCTACGAGCAGTACTTC.

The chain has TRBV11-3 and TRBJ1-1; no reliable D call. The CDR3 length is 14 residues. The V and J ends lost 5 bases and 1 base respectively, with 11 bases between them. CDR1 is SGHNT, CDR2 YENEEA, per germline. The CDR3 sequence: CASSLADANTEAFF. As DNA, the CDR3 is TGTGCCAGCAGCCTAGCCGACGCGAACACTGAAGCTTTCTTT.

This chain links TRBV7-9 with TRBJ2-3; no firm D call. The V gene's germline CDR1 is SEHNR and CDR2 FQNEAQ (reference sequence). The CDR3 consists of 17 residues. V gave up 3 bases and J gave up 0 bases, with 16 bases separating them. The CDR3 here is CASSFPLLRESTDTQYF. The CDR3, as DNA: TGTGCCAGCAGCTTTCCCCTTCTTAGAGAAAGCACAGATACGCAGTATTTT.

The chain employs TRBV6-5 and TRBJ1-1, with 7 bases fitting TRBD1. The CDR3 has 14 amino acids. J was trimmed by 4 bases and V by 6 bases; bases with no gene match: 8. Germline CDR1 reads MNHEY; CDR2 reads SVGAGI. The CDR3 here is CASRSSTGITEAFF. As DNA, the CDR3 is TGTGCCAGCAGAAGTTCGACAGGGATCACTGAAGCTTTCTTT.

The CDR3: CASSQGARGGPNTGELFF. CDR3 in DNA: TGTGCCAGCAGCCAAGGTGCGCGGGGGGGCCCGAACACCGGGGAGCTGTTTTTT. The chain couples TRBV14 to TRBJ2-2, with 9 bases that match TRBD2. This CDR3 is 18 amino acids long. V lost 1 base to trimming and J lost 0 bases; unmatched junction nucleotides: 6. The germline V gene has CDR1 SGHDN and CDR2 FVKESK. The variable domain in full, completed from reference TRBV14 and TRBJ2-2, reads EAGVTQFPSHSVIEKGQTVTLRCDPISGHDNLYWYRRVMGKEIKFLLHFVKESKQDESGMPNNRFLAERTGGTYSTLKVQPAELEDSGVYFCASSQGARGGPNTGELFFGEGSRLTVL.

The CDR3 sequence: CASSPGSGSNPQHF. The CDR3 DNA follows: TGTGCCAGCAGTCCCGGGTCGGGCTCAAATCCCCAGCATTTT. The gene calls are TRBV6-5 and TRBJ1-5; D is unresolved. V lost 5 bases to trimming and J lost 10 bases, with 18 bases between them. The CDR3 length is 14 residues. The germline V gene has CDR1 MNHEY and CDR2 SVGAGI.

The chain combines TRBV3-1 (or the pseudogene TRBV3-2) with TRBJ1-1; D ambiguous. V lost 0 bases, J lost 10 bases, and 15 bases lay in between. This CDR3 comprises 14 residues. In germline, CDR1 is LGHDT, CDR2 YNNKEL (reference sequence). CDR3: CASSQDSGLLGAFF. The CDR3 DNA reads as TGTGCCAGCAGCCAAGATTCCGGGCTTCTAGGAGCTTTCTTT.